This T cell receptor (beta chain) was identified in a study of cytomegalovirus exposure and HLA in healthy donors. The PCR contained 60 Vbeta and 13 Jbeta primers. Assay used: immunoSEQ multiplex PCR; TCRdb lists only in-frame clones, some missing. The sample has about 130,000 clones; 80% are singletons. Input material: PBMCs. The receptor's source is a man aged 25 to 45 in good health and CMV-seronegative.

The CDR3 DNA sequence: TGTGCCAGCTCCCAGGGACAGCCCTACGAGCAGTACTTC. Encoded protein: CASSQGQPYEQYF. The J gene is TRBJ2-5, the V gene TRBV18; 7 nucleotides agree with TRBD1. The end of the DNA fits TRBJ2-7 better, so the J call may be wrong. Germline CDR1 is KGHSH and CDR2 is LQKENI. The CDR3 covers 13 residues.